The count of the clone carrying this TCR beta chain is one. Its antigen is as yet unknown. Total RNA amounts of at least 6 micrograms were extracted per sample. A second PCR of roughly 7 to 11 cycles used a sample-barcoded 5' primer and a J-beta primer mix. TCRdb fed the 5' RACE reads into MiXCR, producing one record per CDR3 protein. The repertoire holds about 930,000 distinct CDR3 sequences, with 25% to 35% as singletons. Germline lookup yields CDR1 SEHNR and CDR2 FQNEAQ (reference sequence). V lost 5 bases, J lost 1 base, and 7 bases stayed unmatched. This CDR3 region has 16 residues. The source of the sample is a study of blood T cells in healthy people across ages. Study findings and constraints: Estimates drawn from one million T cells were deemed to understate diversity.

The sample also formed part of further work on T cells of mothers and their children. That work states: Per child, 2.8 million or so TCR beta CDR3 reads were obtained, against over 9 million per mother. Biologically related mothers and children overlapped slightly more than unrelated pairs, a non-significant difference.

V usage is TRBV7-9 and J usage is TRBJ2-1; 8 nucleotides match TRBD2. The source is a woman in her forties in good health. The sequenced material came from blood. The CDR3 sequence: CASSPFQRGSYNEQFF. CDR3 DNA: TGTGCCAGCAGCCCTTTCCAGCGGGGGTCCTACAATGAGCAGTTCTTC.